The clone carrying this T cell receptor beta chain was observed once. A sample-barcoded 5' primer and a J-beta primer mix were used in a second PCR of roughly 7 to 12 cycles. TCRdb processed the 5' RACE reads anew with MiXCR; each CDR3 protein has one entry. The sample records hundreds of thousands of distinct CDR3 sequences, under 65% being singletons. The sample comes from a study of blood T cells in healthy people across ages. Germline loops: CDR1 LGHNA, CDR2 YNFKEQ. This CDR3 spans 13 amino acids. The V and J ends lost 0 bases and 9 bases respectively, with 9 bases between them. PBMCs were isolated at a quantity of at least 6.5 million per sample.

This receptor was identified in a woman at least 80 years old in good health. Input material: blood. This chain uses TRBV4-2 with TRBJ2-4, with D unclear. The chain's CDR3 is CASSQDIEAIQYF. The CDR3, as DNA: TGTGCCAGCAGCCAAGATATAGAAGCCATTCAGTACTTC.